The 10 T cell receptor beta chains below were found in one sample sequenced in a study of cytomegalovirus exposure and HLA in healthy donors. A multiplex PCR was run with 60 Vbeta primers and 13 Jbeta primers. The protocol was immunoSEQ multiplex PCR, while the TCRdb copy is restricted to in-frame clones and leaves out a portion. In the table there are 65,000 to 75,000 clones, around 78% of which are singletons. The specimen was PBMCs. Receptors originate from a man aged 45-65 years in good health and CMV-seronegative.

The chain has TRBV5-1 and TRBJ2-7, with TRBD1 matching 7 bases. This CDR3 has 13 residues. Germline assignment: CDR1 SGHRS and CDR2 YFSETQ. The V segment lost 4 bases and the J segment 4 bases; nucleotides outside the gene matches: 5. The CDR3 region is CASSLDRRYEQYF. The CDR3 DNA reads TGCGCCAGCAGCCTGGACAGGCGGTACGAGCAGTACTTC.

This clone was counted between two and nine times. J is TRBJ2-7 and V is TRBV5-1, with D possibly being TRBD2 (5 bases). Trimming removed 5 bases at V and 1 base at J, with 22 bases between. CDR1 and CDR2 (germline): SGHRS, YFSETQ. CDR3 length: 17 residues. The CDR3 region has the DNA TGCGCCAGCAGAGCGGCCCTAAAATCTGCTAGATCCTACGAGCAGTACTTC. Residues: CASRAALKSARSYEQYF.

In DNA form, the CDR3 reads TGTGCCAGCAGTGAAGGAGCGTTGGGGTTTCGGGGAGAGCAGTACTTC. Its protein product is CASSEGALGFRGEQYF. V usage is TRBV6-1 and J usage is TRBJ2-7, with D tentatively TRBD2 (5 bases). The CDR3 contains 16 residues. V dropped 1 base and J dropped 7 bases, with 20 bases sitting between them. CDR1 is MNHNS, CDR2 SASEGT, per germline.

A single count supports this clone. This chain connects TRBV7-2 to TRBJ1-1; D is unresolved. V gave up 5 bases and J gave up 4 bases, with 11 bases separating them. The germline gives CDR1 SGHTA, CDR2 FQGNSA. This CDR3 is built from 13 residues. As DNA, the CDR3 is TGTGCCAGCAGCCGGAGTGGAACCACTGAAGCTTTCTTT. It is translated as CASSRSGTTEAFF.

The chain has TRBV6-1 and TRBJ2-3, with D perhaps TRBD2 (5 bases). With 6 bases removed from V and 0 bases from J, the gap between germline ends came to 13 bases. Germline CDR1 is MNHNS and CDR2 is SASEGT. CDR3 size: 15 residues. As DNA, the CDR3 is TGTGCCAGCAGGGGTCGGACTGCTAGCACAGATACGCAGTATTTT. The encoded protein is CASRGRTASTDTQYF.

This chain joins TRBV4-3 and TRBJ1-5, with D hard to call. CDR3 size: 16 residues. Germline V gene data show CDR1 as LGHNA and CDR2 as YSLEER. V was clipped by 4 bases and J by 2 bases, with 15 bases between them. The DNA of the CDR3 is TGCGCCAGCAGCCCTACCTACAGTGTTGGCAATCAGCCCCAGCATTTT. Its protein product is CASSPTYSVGNQPQHF.

The chain couples TRBV5-1 to TRBJ2-5, with D unresolved. The germline CDR1 and CDR2 sequences are SGHRS and YFSETQ. V was pared by 2 bases and J by 4 bases, with 9 bases between. The CDR3 has 13 residues. The CDR3 region has the DNA TGCGCCAGCAGCTTAGGCGGCCGAGAGACCCAGTACTTC. Its protein product is CASSLGGRETQYF.

This clone was seen only once. One end of the junction does not line up with germline, which may come from a read error. V and J are TRBV7-7 and TRBJ2-2, with 9 nucleotides matching TRBD2. The CDR3 has 16 residues. CDR1 is SSHAT and CDR2 is FNYEAQ in the germline V gene (reference sequence). CDR3 in DNA: TGTGCTAGCAGCTCCTTTAGCGGGAGTAACACCGGGGAGCTGTTTTTT. Translation: CASSSFSGSNTGELFF.

This clone came up once. This chain connects TRBV6-1 to TRBJ2-1, with a possible D match to TRBD2 (6 bases). This CDR3 comprises 14 residues. The germline V and J ends were trimmed by 7 bases and 4 bases, with 14 bases remaining between them. CDR1 is MNHNS, CDR2 SASEGT, per germline. This CDR3 is CASTLSGTYNEQFF. The CDR3, as DNA: TGTGCCAGCACCCTTTCGGGGACTTACAATGAGCAGTTCTTC.

This clone was found a few times. This chain links TRBV30 with TRBJ2-6, with D possibly being TRBD1 (6 bases). Germline CDR1 reads GTSNPN; CDR2 reads SVGIG (reference sequence). V was clipped by 4 bases and J by 1 base, with 8 bases between them. The CDR3 covers 14 residues. CDR3: CAWMRGSGANVLTF. As DNA, the CDR3 is TGTGCCTGGATGAGGGGGTCTGGGGCCAACGTCCTGACTTTC.